This T cell receptor beta chain was retrieved from a study of T cell responses to AZD1222 COVID-19 vaccine. The J segment lost 2 bases and the V segment lost 4 bases, leaving 3 bases of the junction unmatched. CDR1 is SGHRS, CDR2 YFSETQ, per germline. The CDR3 sequence is 14 residues long. Produced via immunoSEQ multiplex PCR; TCRdb's table is partial and in-frame only. The sample gives 120,000 to 150,000 clones, about 88% of which show up once; about 4.8% is in the top ten. The source was peripheral blood, collected on day 0 of AZD1222 vaccination. The TCR sequence derives from an adult in good health. This rearrangement joins TRBV5-1 to TRBJ2-7, with TRBD2 matching 10 bases. The CDR3 DNA follows: TGCGCCAGCAGCCTAGCGGGAGCACCCTACGAGCAGTACTTC. Translation gives CASSLAGAPYEQYF.